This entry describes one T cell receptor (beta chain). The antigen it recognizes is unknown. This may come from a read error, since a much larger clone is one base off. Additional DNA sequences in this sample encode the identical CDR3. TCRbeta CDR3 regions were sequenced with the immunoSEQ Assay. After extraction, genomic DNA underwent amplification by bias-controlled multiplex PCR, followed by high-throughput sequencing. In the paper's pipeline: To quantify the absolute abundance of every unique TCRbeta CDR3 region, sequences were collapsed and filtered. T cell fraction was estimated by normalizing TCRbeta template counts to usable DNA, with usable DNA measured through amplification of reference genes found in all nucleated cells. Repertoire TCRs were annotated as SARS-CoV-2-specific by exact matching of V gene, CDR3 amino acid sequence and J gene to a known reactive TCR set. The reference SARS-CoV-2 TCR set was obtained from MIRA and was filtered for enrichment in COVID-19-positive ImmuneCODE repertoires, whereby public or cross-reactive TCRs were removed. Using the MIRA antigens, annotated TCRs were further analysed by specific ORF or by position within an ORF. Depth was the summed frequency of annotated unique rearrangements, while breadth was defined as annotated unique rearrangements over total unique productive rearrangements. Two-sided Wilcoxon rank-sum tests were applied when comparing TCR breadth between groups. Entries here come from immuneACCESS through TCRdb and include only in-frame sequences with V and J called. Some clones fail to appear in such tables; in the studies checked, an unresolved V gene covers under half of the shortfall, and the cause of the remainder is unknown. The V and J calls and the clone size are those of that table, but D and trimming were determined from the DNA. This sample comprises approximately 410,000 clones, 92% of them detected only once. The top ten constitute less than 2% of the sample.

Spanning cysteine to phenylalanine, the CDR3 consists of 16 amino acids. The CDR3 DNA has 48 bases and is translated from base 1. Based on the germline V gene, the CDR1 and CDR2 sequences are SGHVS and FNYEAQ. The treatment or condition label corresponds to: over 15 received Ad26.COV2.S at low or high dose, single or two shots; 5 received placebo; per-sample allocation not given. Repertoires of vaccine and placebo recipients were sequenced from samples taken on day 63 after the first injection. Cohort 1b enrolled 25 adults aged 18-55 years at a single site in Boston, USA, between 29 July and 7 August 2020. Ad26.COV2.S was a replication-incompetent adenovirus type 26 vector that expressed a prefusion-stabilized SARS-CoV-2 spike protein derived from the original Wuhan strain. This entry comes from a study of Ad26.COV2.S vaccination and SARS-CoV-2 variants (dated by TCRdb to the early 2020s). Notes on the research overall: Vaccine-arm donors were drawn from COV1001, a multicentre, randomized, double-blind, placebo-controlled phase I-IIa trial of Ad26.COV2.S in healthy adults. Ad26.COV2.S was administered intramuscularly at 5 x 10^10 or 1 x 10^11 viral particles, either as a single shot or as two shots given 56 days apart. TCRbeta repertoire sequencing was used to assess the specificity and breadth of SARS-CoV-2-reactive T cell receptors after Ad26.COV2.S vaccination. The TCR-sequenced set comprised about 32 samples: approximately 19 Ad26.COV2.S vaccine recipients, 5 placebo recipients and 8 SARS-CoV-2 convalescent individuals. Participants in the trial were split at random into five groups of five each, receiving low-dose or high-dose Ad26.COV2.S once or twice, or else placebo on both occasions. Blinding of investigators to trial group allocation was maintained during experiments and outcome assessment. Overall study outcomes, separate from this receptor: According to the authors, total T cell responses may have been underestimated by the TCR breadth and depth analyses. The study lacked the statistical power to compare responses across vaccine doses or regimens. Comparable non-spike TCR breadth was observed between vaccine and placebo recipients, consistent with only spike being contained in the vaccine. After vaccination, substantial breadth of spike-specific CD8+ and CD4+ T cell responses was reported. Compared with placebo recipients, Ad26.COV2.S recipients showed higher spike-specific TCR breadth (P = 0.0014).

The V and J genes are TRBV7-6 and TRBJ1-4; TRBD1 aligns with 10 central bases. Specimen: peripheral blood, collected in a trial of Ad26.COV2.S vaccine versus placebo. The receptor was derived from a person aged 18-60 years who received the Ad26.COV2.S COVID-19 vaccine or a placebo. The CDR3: CASSSFRQGANEKLFF. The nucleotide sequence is TGTGCCAGCAGCTCCTTCAGACAGGGGGCCAACGAAAAATTGTTTTTT.